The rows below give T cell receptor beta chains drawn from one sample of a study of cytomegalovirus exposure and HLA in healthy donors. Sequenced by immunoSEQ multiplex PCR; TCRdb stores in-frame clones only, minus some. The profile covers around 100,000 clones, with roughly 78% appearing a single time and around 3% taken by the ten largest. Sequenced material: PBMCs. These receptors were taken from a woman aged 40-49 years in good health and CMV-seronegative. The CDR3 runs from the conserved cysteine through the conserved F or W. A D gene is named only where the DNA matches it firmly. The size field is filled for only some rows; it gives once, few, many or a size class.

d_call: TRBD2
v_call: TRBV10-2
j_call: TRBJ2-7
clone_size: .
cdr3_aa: CASSPEPGGGYEQYF
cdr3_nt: TGCGCCAGCAGCCCCGAACCGGGAGGGGGGTACGAGCAGTACTTC

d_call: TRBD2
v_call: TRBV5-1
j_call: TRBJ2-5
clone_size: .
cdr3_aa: CASSPREGRETQYF
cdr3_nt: TGCGCCAGCAGCCCAAGGGAGGGGCGGGAGACCCAGTACTTC

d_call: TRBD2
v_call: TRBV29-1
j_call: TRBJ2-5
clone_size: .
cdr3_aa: CSVSGLAGGETQYF
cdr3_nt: TGCAGCGTCTCCGGACTAGCGGGCGGAGAGACCCAGTACTTC

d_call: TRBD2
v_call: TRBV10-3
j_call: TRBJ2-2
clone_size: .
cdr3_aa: CAISAVEATGTSADTGELFF
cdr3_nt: TGTGCCATCAGTGCGGTGGAAGCGACGGGGACTAGCGCCGATACCGGGGAGCTGTTTTTT

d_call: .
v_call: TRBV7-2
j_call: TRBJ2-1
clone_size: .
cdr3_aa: CASSLGGRGNEQFF
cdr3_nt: TGTGCCAGCAGCTTAGGGGGAAGGGGGAATGAGCAGTTCTTC

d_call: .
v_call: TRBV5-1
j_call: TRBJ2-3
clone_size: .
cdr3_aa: CASSLGLGADTQYF
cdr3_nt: TGCGCCAGCAGCTTGGGATTGGGCGCAGATACGCAGTATTTT

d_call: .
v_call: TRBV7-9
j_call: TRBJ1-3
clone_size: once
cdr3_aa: CSSSILRGSSGNTIYF
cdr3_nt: TGTTCCAGCAGCATTTTACGGGGGAGCTCTGGAAACACCATATATTTT

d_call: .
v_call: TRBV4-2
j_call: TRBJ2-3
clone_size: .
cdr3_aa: CASSQEAGGTDTQYF
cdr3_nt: TGTGCCAGCAGCCAAGAGGCAGGGGGCACAGATACGCAGTATTTT

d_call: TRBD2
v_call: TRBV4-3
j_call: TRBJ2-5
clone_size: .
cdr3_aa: CASSQDWLAGRIGETQYF
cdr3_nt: TGCGCCAGCAGCCAAGATTGGCTAGCGGGACGGATTGGAGAGACCCAGTACTTC

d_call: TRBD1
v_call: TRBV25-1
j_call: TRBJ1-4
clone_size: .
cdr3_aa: CASSSPGQGNEKLFF
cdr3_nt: TGTGCCAGCAGTTCGCCGGGACAGGGAAATGAAAAACTGTTTTTT

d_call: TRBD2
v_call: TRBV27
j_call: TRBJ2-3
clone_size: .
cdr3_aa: CASSQTRLAYTDTQYF
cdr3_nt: TGTGCCAGCAGCCAAACCCGACTAGCCTACACAGATACGCAGTATTTT

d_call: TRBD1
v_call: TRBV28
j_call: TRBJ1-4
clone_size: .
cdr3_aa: CASSLAGQGLRLFF
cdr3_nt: TGTGCCAGCAGTTTAGCGGGACAGGGACTGAGACTGTTTTTT

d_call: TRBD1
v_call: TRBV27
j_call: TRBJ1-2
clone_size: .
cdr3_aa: CASSPTGRYGYTF
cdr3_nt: TGTGCCAGCAGTCCGACAGGGAGGTATGGCTACACCTTC

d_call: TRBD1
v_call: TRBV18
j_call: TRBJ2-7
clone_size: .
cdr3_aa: CASAQGRQAYEQYF
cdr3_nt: TGTGCCAGCGCACAGGGGAGACAGGCCTACGAGCAGTACTTC

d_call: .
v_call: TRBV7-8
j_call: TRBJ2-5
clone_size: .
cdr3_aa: CASSPTQAFQETQYF
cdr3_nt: TGTGCCAGCAGCCCGACGCAGGCCTTCCAAGAGACCCAGTACTTC

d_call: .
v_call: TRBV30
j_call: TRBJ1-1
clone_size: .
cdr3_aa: CAWKSPRHEAFF
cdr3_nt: TGTGCCTGGAAATCCCCCCGACATGAAGCTTTCTTT

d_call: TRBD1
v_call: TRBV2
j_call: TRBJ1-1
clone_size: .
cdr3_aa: CASSGQGHTEAFF
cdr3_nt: TGTGCCAGCAGTGGACAGGGCCACACTGAAGCTTTCTTT